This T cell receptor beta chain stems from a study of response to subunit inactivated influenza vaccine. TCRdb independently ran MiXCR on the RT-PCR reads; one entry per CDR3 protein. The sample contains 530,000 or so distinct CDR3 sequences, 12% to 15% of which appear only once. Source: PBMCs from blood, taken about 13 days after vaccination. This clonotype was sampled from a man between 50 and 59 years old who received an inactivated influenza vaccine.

CDR3 bases: TGTGCCAGCAGACAGGGACTTCCGTCAGATACGCAGTATTTT. Its protein product is CASRQGLPSDTQYF. The gene calls are TRBV5-5 and TRBJ2-3, with D perhaps given as TRBD1 or TRBD2 (6 bases each). V lost 5 bases and J lost 4, with 14 bases in between. The CDR3 runs to 14 residues. In germline, CDR1 is SGHKS, CDR2 YYEKEE (reference sequence).